This section outlines one T cell receptor (beta chain) sequence together with its context. This receptor's antigen is unknown. The record has no base qualities; no much larger clone is one base away. The sample comes from a study of blood T cell repertoires in COVID-19 (dated by TCRdb to between 2020 and 2021). For context, the study as a whole: Samples from collaborators originated in the United States, Italy and Spain and spanned both the acute and convalescent phases of COVID-19. The prospective study material was composed of cDNA or gDNA derived from T cells, B-cell-depleted T cells, or PBMCs. Deeply sampled blood TCRbeta repertoires from subjects exposed to, actively infected with, or recovered from COVID-19 were included in the dataset. A freely available public database, intended as a resource for researchers studying the immune response to SARS-CoV-2, is where the repertoires were released. The samples were drawn from the first 160 participants of the ongoing ImmuneRACE study and from some 1,300 subjects provided by 6 global collaborators. Nearly every sample came with metadata listing a de-identified subject ID, COVID-19 status, age in years and sex. Where HLA class I and class II types were available, the types were taken from metadata supplied by the sample provider, not from assay-based typing.

Points the paper makes about the study in general: How much clinical and demographic metadata was included differed by source and by participant, and the metadata was provided uncurated.

Each collaborating institution followed its own protocols to collect whole blood in K2EDTA tubes. For TCRbeta analysis, collaborators shipped samples as frozen whole blood, isolated PBMCs, or DNA extracted from either of those sample types. TCRbeta CDR3 regions were amplified from genomic DNA by means of the immunoSEQ Assay, a bias-controlled multiplex PCR. In the authors' own workflow: The number of nucleated cells in each sample was estimated by amplification of reference gene primers within the assay. To quantify the absolute abundance of each unique TCRbeta CDR3 rearrangement, sequence reads were collapsed and filtered. For each sample, productive Simpson clonality was calculated as the square root of Simpson's diversity index across productive rearrangements. TCRdb retrieved this table from immuneACCESS and kept in-frame rearrangements only. Not all clones are present; in checked studies, unresolved V genes account for under half, and no reason is known for the remainder. That table furnishes V, J and clone size, whereas the DNA furnished D and trimming. The sample table shows under 75,000 clones, and 85% to 90% are seen once. About 8.9% of the sample belongs to the ten largest clones.

Input material: peripheral blood. The sequence was obtained from a man aged 50 or older with active COVID-19.

Here is the DNA: TGTGCCAGCAGTCTCAGAGCGGGGGGTTCAGAGACCCAGTACTTC. It codes for CASSLRAGGSETQYF. The chain was built from TRBV7-6 and TRBJ2-5; 9 nucleotides in the junction match TRBD2. CDR1 and CDR2 were assigned from the germline V gene as SGHVS and FNYEAQ. Germline trimming: 6 bases from V, 4 bases from J; junction bases outside gene matches: 9. The CDR3 covers 15 residues, taking in both the cysteine and the phenylalanine. The read is trimmed to its CDR3 DNA, 45 bases read in frame from base 1.